This entry lists 16 T cell receptor beta chains sequenced from one sample in a study of OX40 agonist ivuxolimab in advanced cancers. The repertoire was sequenced with immunoSEQ multiplex PCR; TCRdb's copy has only in-frame clones and lacks some. The sample lists about 89,000 clones; roughly 93% were seen once. Sequenced here: CD4+ or CD8+ T cells sorted from blood, sampled in a trial of the OX40 agonist ivuxolimab. The receptors were sampled from an adult with an advanced solid tumor such as melanoma, head and neck, liver or kidney cancer.

The CDR3 DNA is TGTGCCTGGAGTGAGGGACCACAAAACATTCAGTACTTC. Its translation is CAWSEGPQNIQYF. The chain employs TRBV30 and TRBJ2-4; TRBD1 or TRBD2 may be the D gene (5 bases each). Germline V gene sequence: CDR1 GTSNPN, CDR2 SVGIG (reference sequence). Trimming removed 1 base at V and 5 bases at J, with 9 bases between. The CDR3 spans 13 residues.

The V gene is TRBV5-1, the J gene TRBJ1-2, with unresolved D. This CDR3 comprises 14 residues. The germline V gene encodes CDR1 SGHRS and CDR2 YFSETQ. The V end lost 4 bases, the J end lost 1 base, and 11 bases lay between the germline ends. The CDR3 sequence: CASSELGFNYGYTF. The DNA of the CDR3 is TGCGCCAGCAGCGAATTAGGATTTAACTATGGCTACACCTTC.

The chain combines TRBV30 with TRBJ2-7, with D possibly matching TRBD1 (6 bases). This CDR3 spans 11 amino acids. V was pared by 4 bases and J by 5 bases, with 9 bases between. Germline CDR1 and CDR2: GTSNPN and SVGIG (reference sequence). CDR3 in DNA: TGTGCCTGGACAGGGGCCAACGAGCAGTACTTC. Encoded protein: CAWTGANEQYF.

The chain joins TRBV9 to TRBJ2-6; D ambiguous. The V and J ends lost 0 bases and 4 bases respectively, with 5 bases between them. This CDR3 comprises 14 residues. CDR1 is SGDLS and CDR2 is YYNGEE in the germline V gene. CDR3: CASSVESGANVLTF. The CDR3 DNA is TGTGCCAGCAGCGTAGAGTCCGGGGCCAACGTCCTGACTTTC.

This clone was observed once. The genes are TRBV5-6 and TRBJ1-6; D unresolved. V was cut by 2 bases and J by 8 bases, with 5 bases left in between. CDR3 size: 12 residues. The germline V gene encodes CDR1 SGHDT and CDR2 YYEEEE. The CDR3 bases are TGTGCCAGCAGCTTAACCCATTCACCCCTCCACTTT. Its protein product is CASSLTHSPLHF.

This rearrangement joins TRBV19 to TRBJ1-3, with no clear D. The V gene's germline CDR1 is LNHDA and CDR2 SQIVND (reference sequence). This CDR3 spans 13 amino acids. V was cut by 7 bases and J by 2 bases, with 9 bases left in between. Here the CDR3 reads CASTPRPGNTIYF. The CDR3 region has the DNA TGTGCCAGTACCCCTCGGCCTGGAAACACCATATATTTT. The complete variable domain, with remaining parts taken from reference TRBV19 and TRBJ1-3, reads DGGITQSPKYLFRKEGQNVTLSCEQNLNHDAMYWYRQDPGQGLRLIYYSQIVNDFQKGDIAEGYSVSREKKESFPLTVTSAQKNPTAFYLCASTPRPGNTIYFGEGSWLTVV.

This chain uses TRBV29-1 with TRBJ2-7; TRBD1 matches 10 bases. The CDR3 covers 11 residues. The J segment lost 11 bases and the V segment lost 6 bases, leaving 7 bases of the junction unmatched. In germline, CDR1 is SQVTM, CDR2 ANQGSEA. The CDR3 region is CSVGTGERKYF. CDR3 nucleotide sequence: TGCAGCGTCGGGACAGGGGAACGAAAGTACTTC.

The chain combines TRBV7-5 with TRBJ2-7; the table gives TRBD2 as D, unverified against the DNA. TRBV7-5 is reported as a pseudogene. This CDR3 spans 16 amino acids. The CDR3 loop reads CVRSLVPKTSGYEQYF. CDR3 in DNA: TGTGTCAGAAGCTTAGTGCCCAAAACTAGCGGCTACGAGCAGTACTTC.

The chain links TRBV25-1 to TRBJ2-1, with 11 bases identical to TRBD2. Germline lookup yields CDR1 MGHDK and CDR2 SYGVNS. This CDR3 has 17 amino acids. With V trimmed by 3 bases and J by 7 bases, 11 bases remained unmatched. The chain's CDR3 is CASSELTSGTRGNEQFF. The CDR3, as DNA: TGTGCCAGCAGTGAGTTGACTAGCGGGACCCGTGGGAATGAGCAGTTCTTC.

The rearrangement joins TRBV18 to TRBJ1-1; perhaps TRBD1 as D (5 bases). The germline V gene encodes CDR1 KGHSH and CDR2 LQKENI. The CDR3 runs to 14 residues. Trimming took off 6 bases at V and 11 bases at J, with 22 bases between the two ends. The CDR3 bases are TGTGCCAGCTCGACCGAGCCCAGGGAGGGTTCGGCTTTCTTT. Its translation: CASSTEPREGSAFF.

The rearrangement joins TRBV18 to TRBJ2-1; 7 bases match TRBD2. The CDR3 is 16 amino acids. Germline loops: CDR1 KGHSH, CDR2 LQKENI. V was pared by 4 bases and J by 5 bases, with 11 bases of the junction left unmatched. CDR3 in DNA: TGTGCCAGCTCACTCACCGGGGGGTATTTCGACAATGAGCAGTTCTTC. Amino acid sequence: CASSLTGGYFDNEQFF.

V and J are TRBV7-9 and TRBJ2-1; 13 bases map to TRBD2. J lost 7 bases, V lost 3 bases, and 6 bases had no gene match. Germline V gives CDR1 SEHNR, CDR2 FQNEAQ (reference sequence). This CDR3 is 16 amino acids long. The CDR3: CASSFSTSGGMNEQFF. CDR3 coding DNA: TGTGCCAGCAGCTTTTCGACTAGCGGGGGGATGAATGAGCAGTTCTTC.

A single count supports this clone. The chain uses TRBV9 and TRBJ1-5; maybe TRBD1 (5 bases). The V and J ends lost 0 bases and 3 bases respectively, with 10 bases between them. Per germline, CDR1 SGDLS and CDR2 YYNGEE. The CDR3 loop spans 15 amino acids. The CDR3 DNA sequence: TGTGCCAGCAGCGTAGAGGGGTTCCCCAATCAGCCCCAGCATTTT. The encoded protein is CASSVEGFPNQPQHF.

This chain links TRBV5-1 with TRBJ1-1; weak D call: TRBD1 (5 bases). V lost 0 bases, J lost 6 bases, and 12 bases lay in between. This CDR3 region has 14 residues. Germline CDR1 SGHRS, CDR2 YFSETQ. The CDR3 reads CASSLGDSVPEAFF. DNA of the CDR3: TGCGCCAGCAGCTTGGGTGACAGTGTCCCTGAAGCTTTCTTT. Combining the CDR3 with reference TRBV5-1 and TRBJ1-1 gives the whole variable domain KAGVTQTPRYLIKTRGQQVTLSCSPISGHRSVSWYQQTPGQGLQFLFEYFSETQRNKGNFPGRFSGRQFSNSRSEMNVSTLELGDSALYLCASSLGDSVPEAFFGQGTRLTVV.

The chain is built from TRBV5-1 and TRBJ2-3, with D possibly matching TRBD1 (5 bases). CDR3 size: 12 residues. From germline, CDR1 is SGHRS and CDR2 YFSETQ. V lost 3 bases and J lost 9, with 11 bases in between. The CDR3, as DNA: TGCGCCAGCAGCTCAGGACAAGGCACGCAGTATTTT. It translates to CASSSGQGTQYF.

The chain carries TRBV29-1 and TRBJ2-2; TRBD2 agrees at 8 bases. CDR3 length equals 12 residues. Germline V gives CDR1 SQVTM, CDR2 ANQGSEA. After removal of 7 bases from V and 5 bases from J, the junction contained 3 bases not matched to a gene. This CDR3 is CSAGGGTGELFF. Written as DNA, the CDR3 is TGCAGCGCCGGCGGGGGGACCGGGGAGCTGTTTTTT.